This T cell receptor beta chain is drawn from a study of CD8 T cells in ankylosing spondylitis. Study observations and caveats: A TCR beta motif of under ten highly homologous variants appeared characteristic of ankylosing spondylitis blood.

A few counts support this clonotype. Its antigen is not known. This CDR3 is built from 12 residues. CDR1 and CDR2 from the germline V gene are SGDLS and YYNGEE. V trimming: 3 bases; J trimming: 10 bases; junction bases outside the gene matches: 4. Scientists made TCR beta libraries using quantitative 5'-RACE with molecular barcodes. One entry per CDR3 protein results from TCRdb running MiXCR on the 5' RACE reads. The repertoire holds about 5,700 distinct CDR3 sequences, with about 2% as singletons. This TCR derives from a male donor with ankylosing spondylitis or in good health (not recorded which). Sequencing was performed on blood, either unsorted or a sorted T cell fraction (not recorded which). The chain combines TRBV9 with TRBJ2-1; TRBD2 matches 7 bases. CDR3 sequence: CASSARRGEQFF. Here the CDR3 DNA reads TGTGCCAGCAGCGCCCGGCGGGGGGAGCAGTTCTTC.